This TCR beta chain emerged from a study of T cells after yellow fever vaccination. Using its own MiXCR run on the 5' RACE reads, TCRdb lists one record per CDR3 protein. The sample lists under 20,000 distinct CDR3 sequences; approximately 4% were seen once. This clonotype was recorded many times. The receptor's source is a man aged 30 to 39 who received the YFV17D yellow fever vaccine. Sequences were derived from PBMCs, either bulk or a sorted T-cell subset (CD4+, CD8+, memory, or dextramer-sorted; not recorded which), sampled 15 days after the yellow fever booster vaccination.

The CDR3 sequence is CSESSANYGYTF. The DNA of the CDR3 is TGCAGTGAGTCCAGCGCTAACTATGGCTACACCTTC. This chain connects TRBV20-1 to TRBJ1-2; D remains unclear. Trimming cost V 7 bases and J 0 bases, with 9 bases left between them. CDR3 length: 12 amino acids. CDR1 is DFQATT and CDR2 is SNEGSKA in the germline V gene (reference sequence).